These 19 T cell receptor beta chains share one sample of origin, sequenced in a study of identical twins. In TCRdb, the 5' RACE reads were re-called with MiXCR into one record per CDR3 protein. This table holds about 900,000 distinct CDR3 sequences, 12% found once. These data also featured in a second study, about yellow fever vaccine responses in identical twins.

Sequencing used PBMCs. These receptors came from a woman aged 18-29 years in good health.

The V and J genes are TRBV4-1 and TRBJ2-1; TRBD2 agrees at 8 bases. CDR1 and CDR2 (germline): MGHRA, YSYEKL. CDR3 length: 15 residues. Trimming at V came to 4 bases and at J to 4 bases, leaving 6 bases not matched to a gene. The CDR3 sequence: CASSLYSGAYNEQFF. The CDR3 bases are TGCGCCAGCAGCCTATATAGCGGGGCATACAATGAGCAGTTCTTC.

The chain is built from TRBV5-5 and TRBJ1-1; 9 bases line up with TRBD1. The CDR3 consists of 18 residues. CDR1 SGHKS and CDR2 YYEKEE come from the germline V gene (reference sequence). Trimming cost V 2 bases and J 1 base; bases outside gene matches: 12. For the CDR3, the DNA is TGTGCCAGCAGCTTTACTCTCGGGACAGGGCGACCGAACACTGAAGCTTTCTTT. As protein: CASSFTLGTGRPNTEAFF.

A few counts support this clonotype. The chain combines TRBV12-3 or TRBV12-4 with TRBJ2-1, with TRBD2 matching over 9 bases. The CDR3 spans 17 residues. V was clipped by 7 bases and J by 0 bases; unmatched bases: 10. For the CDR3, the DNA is TGTGCCAGCACCTTAGTGGCGGGAGGGAGCTCCTACAATGAGCAGTTCTTC. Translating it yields CASTLVAGGSSYNEQFF.

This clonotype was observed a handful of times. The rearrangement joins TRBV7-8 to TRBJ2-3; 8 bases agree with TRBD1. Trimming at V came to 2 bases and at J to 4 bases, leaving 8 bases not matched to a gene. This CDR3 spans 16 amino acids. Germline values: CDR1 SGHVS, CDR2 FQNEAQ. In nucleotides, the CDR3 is TGTGCCAGCAGCTTACCCAGGGGGCTGGGCGCAGATACGCAGTATTTT. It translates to CASSLPRGLGADTQYF.

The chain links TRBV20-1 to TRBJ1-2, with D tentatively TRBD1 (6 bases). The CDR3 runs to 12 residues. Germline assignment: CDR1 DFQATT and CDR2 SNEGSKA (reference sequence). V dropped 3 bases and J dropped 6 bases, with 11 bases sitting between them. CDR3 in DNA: TGCAGTGCTAGCGGAGGGGGTAATGGCTACACCTTC. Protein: CSASGGGNGYTF.

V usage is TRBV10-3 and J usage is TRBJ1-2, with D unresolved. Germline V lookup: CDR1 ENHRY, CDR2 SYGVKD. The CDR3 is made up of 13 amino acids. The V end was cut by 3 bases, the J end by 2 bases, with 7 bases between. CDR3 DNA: TGTGCCATCAGTGATAAGGAGAACTATGGCTACACCTTC. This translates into CAISDKENYGYTF.

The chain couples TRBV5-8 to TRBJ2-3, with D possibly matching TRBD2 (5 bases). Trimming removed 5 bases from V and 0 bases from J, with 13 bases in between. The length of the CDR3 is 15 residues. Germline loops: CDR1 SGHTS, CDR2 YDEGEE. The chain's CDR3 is CASRDLGGSTDTQYF. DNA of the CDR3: TGTGCCAGCAGGGATCTGGGCGGGAGCACAGATACGCAGTATTTT.

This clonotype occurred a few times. CDR3 nucleotides: TGCGCCAGCAGCTTTGGTAGTAGAGGGTCCGATACGCAGTATTTT. It translates to CASSFGSRGSDTQYF. J is TRBJ2-3 and V is TRBV5-1; D may be TRBD2 (5 bases). In germline, CDR1 is SGHRS, CDR2 YFSETQ. The CDR3 has 15 amino acids. With 2 bases removed from V and 6 bases from J, the gap between germline ends came to 16 bases.

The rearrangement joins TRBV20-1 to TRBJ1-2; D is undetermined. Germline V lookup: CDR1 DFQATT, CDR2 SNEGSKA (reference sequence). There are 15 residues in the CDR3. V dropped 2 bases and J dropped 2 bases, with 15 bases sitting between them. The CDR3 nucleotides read TGCAGTGCTAGAACCGCGCCGAACCACAACTATGGCTACACCTTC. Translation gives CSARTAPNHNYGYTF.

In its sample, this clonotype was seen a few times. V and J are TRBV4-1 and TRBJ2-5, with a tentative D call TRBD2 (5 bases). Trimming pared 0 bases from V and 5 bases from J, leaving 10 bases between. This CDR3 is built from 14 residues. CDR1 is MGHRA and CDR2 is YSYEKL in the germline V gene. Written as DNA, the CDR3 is TGCGCCAGCAGCCAAGATTGGCTAGCTGAGACCCAGTACTTC. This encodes CASSQDWLAETQYF.

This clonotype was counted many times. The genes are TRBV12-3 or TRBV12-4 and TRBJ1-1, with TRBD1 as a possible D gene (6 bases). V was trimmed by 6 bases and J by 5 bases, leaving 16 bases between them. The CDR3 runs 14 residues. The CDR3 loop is CASRSLGGRTEAFF. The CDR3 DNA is TGTGCCAGCAGGTCCCTGGGGGGCCGGACTGAAGCTTTCTTT.

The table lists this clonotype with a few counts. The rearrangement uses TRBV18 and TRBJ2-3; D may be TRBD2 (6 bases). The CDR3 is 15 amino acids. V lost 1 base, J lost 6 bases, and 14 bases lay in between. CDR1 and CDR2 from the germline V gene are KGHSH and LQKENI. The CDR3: CASSPQGGEIDTQYF. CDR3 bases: TGTGCCAGCTCACCACAAGGAGGGGAGATCGATACGCAGTATTTT.

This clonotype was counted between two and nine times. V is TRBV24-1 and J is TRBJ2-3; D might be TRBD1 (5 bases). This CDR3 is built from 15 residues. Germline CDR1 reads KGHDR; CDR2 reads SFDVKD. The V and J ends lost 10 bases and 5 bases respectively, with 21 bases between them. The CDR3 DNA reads TGTGCCACAGGGGCGGCGCGCAGCTACGGAGATACGCAGTATTTT. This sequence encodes CATGAARSYGDTQYF.

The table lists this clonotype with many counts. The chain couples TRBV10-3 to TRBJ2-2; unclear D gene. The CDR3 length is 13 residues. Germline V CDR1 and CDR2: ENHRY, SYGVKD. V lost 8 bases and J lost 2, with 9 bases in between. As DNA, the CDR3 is TGTGCCATCCAGACTCCAAACACCGGGGAGCTGTTTTTT. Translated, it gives CAIQTPNTGELFF.

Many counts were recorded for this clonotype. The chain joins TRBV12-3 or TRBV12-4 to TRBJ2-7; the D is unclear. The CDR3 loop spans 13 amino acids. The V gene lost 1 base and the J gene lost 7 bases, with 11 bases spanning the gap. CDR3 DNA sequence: TGTGCCAGCAGTTTAGTCAGCGCCGGGGAGCAGTACTTC. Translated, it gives CASSLVSAGEQYF.

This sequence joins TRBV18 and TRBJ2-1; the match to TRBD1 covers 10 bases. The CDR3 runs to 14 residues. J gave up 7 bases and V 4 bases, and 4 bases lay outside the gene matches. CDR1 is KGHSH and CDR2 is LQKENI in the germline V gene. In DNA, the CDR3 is TGTGCCAGCTCACGAGGGACAGGGGCGAATGAGCAGTTCTTC. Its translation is CASSRGTGANEQFF.

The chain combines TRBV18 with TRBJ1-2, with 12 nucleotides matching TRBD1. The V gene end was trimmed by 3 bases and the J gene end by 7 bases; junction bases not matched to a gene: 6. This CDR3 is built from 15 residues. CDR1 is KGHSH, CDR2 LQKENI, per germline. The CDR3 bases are TGTGCCAGCTCACCCGGGACAGGGGGCGTCGGTGGCTACACCTTC. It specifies CASSPGTGGVGGYTF.

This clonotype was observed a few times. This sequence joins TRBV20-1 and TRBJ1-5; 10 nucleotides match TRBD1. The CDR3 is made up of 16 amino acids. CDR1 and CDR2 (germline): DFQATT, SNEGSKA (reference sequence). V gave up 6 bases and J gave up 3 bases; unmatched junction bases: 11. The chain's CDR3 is CSALHWGQGNNQPQHF. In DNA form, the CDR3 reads TGCAGTGCCCTCCATTGGGGACAGGGGAACAATCAGCCCCAGCATTTT.

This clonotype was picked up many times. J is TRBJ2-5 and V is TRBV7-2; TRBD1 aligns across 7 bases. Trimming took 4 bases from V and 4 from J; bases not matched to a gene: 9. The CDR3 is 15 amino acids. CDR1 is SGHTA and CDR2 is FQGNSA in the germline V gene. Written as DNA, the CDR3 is TGTGCCAGCAGCTCCCGACAGGGACGGCGAGAGACCCAGTACTTC. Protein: CASSSRQGRRETQYF.